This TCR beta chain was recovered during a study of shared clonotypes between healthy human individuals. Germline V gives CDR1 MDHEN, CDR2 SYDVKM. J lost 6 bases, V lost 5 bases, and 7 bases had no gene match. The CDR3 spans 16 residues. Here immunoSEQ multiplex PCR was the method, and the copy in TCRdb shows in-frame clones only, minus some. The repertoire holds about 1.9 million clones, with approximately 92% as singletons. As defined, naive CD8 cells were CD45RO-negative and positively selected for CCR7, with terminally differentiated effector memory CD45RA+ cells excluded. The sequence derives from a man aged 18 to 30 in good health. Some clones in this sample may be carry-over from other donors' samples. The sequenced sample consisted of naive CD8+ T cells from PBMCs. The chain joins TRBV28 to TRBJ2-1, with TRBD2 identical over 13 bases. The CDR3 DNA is TGTGCCAGCAGTGGGGAACTAGCGGGAGGGCCCAATGAGCAGTTCTTC. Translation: CASSGELAGGPNEQFF.